The 15 T cell receptor beta chains below come from one sample, sequenced in a study of immune evolution from preneoplasia to lung adenocarcinoma. Measured with immunoSEQ multiplex PCR; TCRdb has only the in-frame clones, and not every one. The profile shows 14,000 or so clones, 85% of them singletons. Sequencing was performed on FFPE lung adenocarcinoma in situ tissue. Receptors originate from a donor aged 70 or over with lung adenocarcinoma.

The chain links TRBV5-1 to TRBJ1-1; TRBD1 matches at 7 bases. The CDR3 covers 15 residues. Trimming cost V 0 bases and J 11 bases; bases outside gene matches: 13. The germline V gene encodes CDR1 SGHRS and CDR2 YFSETQ. Here the CDR3 DNA reads TGCGCCAGCAGCTTGGGACAGGGACGCCTAACGGTTGCTTTCTTT. Its translation: CASSLGQGRLTVAFF.

The V gene is TRBV28, the J gene TRBJ2-3; D gene ambiguous. The germline V and J ends were trimmed by 1 base and 3 bases, with 8 bases remaining between them. Per the germline V gene, CDR1 is MDHEN and CDR2 is SYDVKM. This CDR3 region has 14 residues. This CDR3 is CASSLFSLTDTQYF. The CDR3 DNA sequence: TGTGCCAGCAGTTTATTTAGTTTGACAGATACGCAGTATTTT.

The rearrangement joins TRBV19 to TRBJ2-2; possibly TRBD1 or TRBD2 for D (5 bases each). Germline assignment: CDR1 LNHDA and CDR2 SQIVND (reference sequence). The V gene lost 8 bases and the J gene lost 5 bases, with 21 bases spanning the gap. The CDR3 length is 16 residues. The DNA for the CDR3 is TGTGCCAGTCAGGCAGGGCTAGGAGGCGAGACCGGGGAGCTGTTTTTT. Translation: CASQAGLGGETGELFF.

The genes are TRBV6-1 and TRBJ1-5, with D unclear. Looked up from germline, CDR1 is MNHNS and CDR2 is SASEGT. V was clipped by 0 bases and J by 4 bases, with 16 bases between them. The CDR3 is made up of 17 amino acids. This chain's CDR3 is CASSEAPPGRINQPQHF. CDR3 coding DNA: TGTGCCAGCAGTGAAGCTCCGCCAGGACGAATTAATCAGCCCCAGCATTTT.

The chain is built from TRBV29-1 and TRBJ2-3, with 15 bases matching TRBD2. Germline assignment: CDR1 SQVTM and CDR2 ANQGSEA. The CDR3 runs 16 residues. The J segment lost 0 bases and the V segment lost 4 bases, leaving 2 bases of the junction unmatched. CDR3 DNA: TGCAGCGTTGCCGGGACTAGCGGGAGGAGCACAGATACGCAGTATTTT. This translates into CSVAGTSGRSTDTQYF.

The chain combines TRBV18 with TRBJ2-1; possibly TRBD1 for D (5 bases). CDR1 and CDR2 (germline): KGHSH, LQKENI. Trimming took 8 bases from V and 4 from J, leaving 21 bases between them. The CDR3 spans 16 residues. The CDR3 loop reads CASPRALPGAYNEQFF. In DNA, the CDR3 is TGTGCCAGCCCCAGGGCCCTACCGGGCGCTTACAATGAGCAGTTCTTC.

The chain employs TRBV5-1 and TRBJ2-1; 8 bases align to TRBD2. The J segment lost 6 bases and the V segment lost 4 bases, leaving 6 bases of the junction unmatched. The CDR3 has 14 residues. The V gene's germline CDR1 is SGHRS and CDR2 YFSETQ. This CDR3 reads CASSLGGDINEQFF. For the CDR3, the DNA is TGCGCCAGCAGCCTCGGGGGGGATATCAATGAGCAGTTCTTC.

This chain connects TRBV4-1 to TRBJ2-7; 7 bases agree with TRBD1. J was trimmed by 6 bases and V by 4 bases; bases with no gene match: 12. Germline-derived CDR1 and CDR2 are MGHRA and YSYEKL. The CDR3 runs 15 residues. CDR3 DNA: TGCGCCAGCAGCCGTACAGGGGACCTACTTGGCGAGCAGTACTTC. This codes for CASSRTGDLLGEQYF.

The genes are TRBV5-6 and TRBJ2-3, with 7 bases lining up with TRBD2. The CDR3 is made up of 15 amino acids. The germline V gene encodes CDR1 SGHDT and CDR2 YYEEEE. The ends lost 3 bases at V and 6 bases at J; junction bases unmatched: 10. The CDR3 region has the DNA TGTGCCAGCAGCTCACTAGCGCCAGTAGTTGATACGCAGTATTTT. Translation: CASSSLAPVVDTQYF. The entire variable domain, with the rest obtained from reference TRBV5-6 and TRBJ2-3, is as follows: DAGVTQSPTHLIKTRGQQVTLRCSPKSGHDTVSWYQQALGQGPQFIFQYYEEEERQRGNFPDRFSGHQFPNYSSELNVNALLLGDSALYLCASSSLAPVVDTQYFGPGTRLTVL.

The V gene is TRBV28, the J gene TRBJ2-3; D call uncertain. CDR1 is MDHEN, CDR2 SYDVKM, per germline. The CDR3 is 15 amino acids. The V end was cut by 6 bases, the J end by 2 bases, with 15 bases between. The CDR3 coding sequence is TGTGCCAGCAGCTCCCCCCCGGCAGCCACAGATACGCAGTATTTT. Its protein product is CASSSPPAATDTQYF.

This rearrangement joins TRBV10-3 to TRBJ2-5; no firm D call. CDR1 and CDR2 (germline): ENHRY, SYGVKD. V was shortened by 3 bases and J by 7 bases, with 12 bases between the two germline ends. This CDR3 has 13 amino acids. The CDR3 is CAISENQIPTQYF. The CDR3 nucleotides read TGTGCCATCAGTGAAAACCAGATCCCGACCCAGTACTTC.

This chain joins TRBV7-9 and TRBJ2-6; D call uncertain. The CDR3 is 16 residues long. Trimming pared 3 bases from V and 1 base from J, leaving 10 bases between. From germline, CDR1 is SEHNR and CDR2 FQNEAQ (reference sequence). The CDR3 reads CASSFGGTSGANVLTF. The CDR3 DNA reads TGTGCCAGCAGCTTCGGCGGAACTTCTGGGGCCAACGTCCTGACTTTC.

The V call is TRBV28, the J call TRBJ2-3; 11 bases are a match to TRBD2. The J segment lost 5 bases and the V segment lost 5 bases, leaving 3 bases of the junction unmatched. The CDR3 consists of 14 residues. Looked up from germline, CDR1 is MDHEN and CDR2 is SYDVKM. CDR3 loop: CASSLAGGQDTQYF. The CDR3 region has the DNA TGTGCCAGCAGTCTAGCGGGAGGTCAAGATACGCAGTATTTT. The full variable domain, completed using reference TRBV28 and TRBJ2-3, is DVKVTQSSRYLVKRTGEKVFLECVQDMDHENMFWYRQDPGLGLRLIYFSYDVKMKEKGDIPEGYSVSREKKERFSLILESASTNQTSMYLCASSLAGGQDTQYFGPGTRLTVL.

This clone was counted only a few times. The chain uses TRBV5-8 and TRBJ2-6; D unresolved. The CDR3 is 18 residues long. The germline gives CDR1 SGHTS, CDR2 YDEGEE. Between the trimmed V and J ends, which lost 0 bases and 0 bases, there was a span of 13 bases. CDR3 sequence: CASSLGYIKFSGANVLTF. In nucleotides, the CDR3 is TGTGCCAGCAGCTTGGGTTACATCAAATTCTCTGGGGCCAACGTCCTGACTTTC. Drawing the rest from reference TRBV5-8 and TRBJ2-6, the complete variable domain is EAGVTQSPTHLIKTRGQQATLRCSPISGHTSVYWYQQALGLGLQFLLWYDEGEERNRGNFPPRFSGRQFPNYSSELNVNALELEDSALYLCASSLGYIKFSGANVLTFGAGSRLTVL.

The chain couples TRBV5-1 to TRBJ2-1; 8 bases align to TRBD1. Germline V gives CDR1 SGHRS, CDR2 YFSETQ. The CDR3 runs 16 residues. J lost 9 bases, V lost 4 bases, and 15 bases had no gene match. The chain's CDR3 is CASSPDRGGIESEQFF. The DNA of the CDR3 is TGCGCCAGCAGCCCAGACAGGGGAGGAATAGAATCTGAGCAGTTCTTC. Full variable domain (outside the CDR3, taken from reference TRBV5-1 and TRBJ2-1): KAGVTQTPRYLIKTRGQQVTLSCSPISGHRSVSWYQQTPGQGLQFLFEYFSETQRNKGNFPGRFSGRQFSNSRSEMNVSTLELGDSALYLCASSPDRGGIESEQFFGPGTRLTVL.